Listed below are T cell receptor beta chains from one sample, sequenced in a study of blood T cell repertoires in COVID-19. Method: immunoSEQ multiplex PCR; TCRdb's copy keeps in-frame clones and lacks some. The sample lists roughly 150,000 clones, about 80% seen once, with around 1.6% in the top ten. The sequenced sample consisted of PBMCs or T cells enriched from blood (not recorded which). These receptors originate from a woman in her late teens or twenties who had been exposed to COVID-19. Both conserved end residues are part of each CDR3. Fields, in order: V gene, D gene, clone size, J gene, CDR3 DNA, CDR3 protein. The D gene is left open where the match is weak. Some rows mark clone size as missing; the rest say once, few, many or name a class of expanded clone.

TRBV28	-	-	TRBJ1-5	TGTGCCAGCAGTTTTGAGGGCCAGCCCCAGCATTTT	CASSFEGQPQHF
TRBV5-1	-	-	TRBJ2-5	TGCGCCAGCAGTCGGAGTCACCAAGAGACCCAGTACTTC	CASSRSHQETQYF
TRBV19	-	-	TRBJ1-1	TGTGCCAGTAGTATTTTGTTTGTGCGGGGGCAAGACACTGAAGCTTTCTTT	CASSILFVRGQDTEAFF
TRBV28	TRBD1	few	TRBJ1-6	TGTGCCAGCAGTTTATGGCAGGGGGCAAGTTCACCCCTCCACTTT	CASSLWQGASSPLHF
TRBV14	TRBD2	-	TRBJ2-2	TGTGCCAGCAGCCAACTCCCAGGCCGGGTGACTAGCGGGAGCACCGGGGAGCTGTTTTTT	CASSQLPGRVTSGSTGELFF
TRBV5-4	TRBD1	-	TRBJ2-5	TGTGCCAGCAGCGTACAGGGGGCCTTAGAGACCCAGTACTTC	CASSVQGALETQYF
TRBV30	TRBD1	-	TRBJ2-5	TGTGCCTGGAGTACTCACGGGACAGCCAAAGAGACCCAGTACTTC	CAWSTHGTAKETQYF
TRBV5-1	TRBD2	few	TRBJ2-2	TGCGCCAGCAGCTTCCTAGCGGGAGGAACCGGGGAGCTGTTTTTT	CASSFLAGGTGELFF
TRBV30	-	-	TRBJ2-5	TGTGCCTGGAGTGTACACGGGGAGACCCAGTACTTC	CAWSVHGETQYF
TRBV29-1	TRBD1	-	TRBJ2-7	TGCAGCGCTGGGACAGGGACCGAGCAGTACTTC	CSAGTGTEQYF
TRBV9	-	-	TRBJ2-5	TGTGCCAGCAGCGAAATTCCAGGGGCGGCCCAGTACTTC	CASSEIPGAAQYF